This record concerns one T cell receptor (beta chain) sequence. Its antigen remains unidentified. No base quality values were provided; no much bigger clone lies one nucleotide off. The CDR3 numbers 14 residues from cysteine through phenylalanine. The only DNA kept is the CDR3, 42 bases in frame from the first base. The germline V gene encodes CDR1 SGHRS and CDR2 YFSETQ. At the junction V is shortened by 4 bases and J by 2 bases, with 11 bases in between. This sample was included in a study of cytomegalovirus exposure and HLA in healthy donors (dated by TCRdb to the late 2010s). The study in broad terms: An earlier analysis of 587 of the donors reported more than 250 Gb of sequence data and around 110 million unique TCR beta sequences from 150 million to 200 million T cells. Of the approximately 370 genotyped donors, 81% were placed in the genetic ancestry cluster associated with self-reported Caucasian donors. In a later genetic analysis, genome-wide SNP genotypes for about 55% of the 666 donors were used, and that subset was treated as a discovery cohort. A later analysis re-analyzed previously published TCR beta repertoires from about 600 donors and added high-resolution HLA genotyping to study TCR occurrence patterns. The T cell repertoires of some 700 subjects were profiled by immunosequencing and related to cytomegalovirus serostatus. Class I and class II HLA loci were covered by the typing at four-digit resolution. A separate validation cohort of roughly 130 different subjects was used in addition to the 666-subject first cohort. Every discovery cohort repertoire had been produced on one sequencing platform. Donor age, sex, ethnicity and CMV serostatus were compiled alongside the repertoire data. Typing coverage differed by locus: A, B, C, DRB1 and DQB1 were typed in roughly 629-640 donors, DQA1 in 522, DPA1 in 600 to 610, and DPB1 in 472. To decide whether each TCR beta V gene segment behaved as functional or pseudogenic, an earlier analysis of some 580 of the donors relied on high-throughput TCR beta sequencing. High-throughput TCR immunosequencing, statistical association of individual TCRs with disease status, and machine learning were combined to predict cytomegalovirus infection status. Rather than using new phenotypic data, the later analysis identified candidate immune exposures from TCR beta sequences and from how often those sequences occurred across donors. About 310 gigabases of sequencing data and approximately 84 million unique TCR sequences were included in an early release covering 550 to 800 HLA-typed donors. The study aimed to test whether cataloging public T cell receptors could reveal signatures of past pathogen exposure. Across under 500 genotyped donors of the cohort, an average of approximately 200,000 unique TCR beta nucleotide sequences per donor were sequenced, and approximately 17% of those sequences were non-productive. Because of strong linkage in the cohort, a handful of DR-DQ haplotypes were treated as single units for association and clustering. Broader findings and caveats from the paper: Across donors, most TCR sequences were observed very rarely, whereas some public TCRs were present in many individuals. Immune exposure information for the cohort was limited to CMV serostatus. Some IMGT-functional V segments, including TRBV6-2 and TRBV6-3, could not be told apart with the 87-base-pair reads, so those segments were excluded. An earlier analysis of approximately 500 of the donors showed that most TCR beta V segments appeared in productive rearrangements either about 87% or about 30% of the time, which broadly matched IMGT annotations. A few of the identified cytomegalovirus-associated TCR beta chains were confirmed in vitro to be specific for cytomegalovirus antigens. When HLA alleles, especially DR and DQ, strongly co-occurred, attributing TCR associations to individual alleles was difficult. Linkage disequilibrium might explain the correlated functional status among segregating V segments, but an unknown experimental factor could not be excluded. A further reported finding was that TCR beta sequences accurately predicted the HLA-A and HLA-B alleles for most subjects in the first cohort. Because counts were too low, around 18 rarely observed V segments, including chromosome 9 orphons, were left out of the earlier analysis of some 640 of the donors. This cohort had only TCR beta chains sequenced, and the lack of alpha or paired-chain data limited which features could be detected. Because HLA typing was missing for some donors at each locus, association tests included only the typed subset. According to a later analysis, parvovirus B19, influenza, CMV and Epstein-Barr virus appeared linked to several top co-occurrence clusters. According to a later genetic analysis, donors in an Asian-associated ancestry cluster had fewer N-insertions in productive TCRs than the roughly 660-donor mean. A total of 150 or so TCR beta chains were listed by the study as associated with cytomegalovirus. In a later genetic analysis, a missense DCLRE1C variant was associated with V-gene and J-gene trimming of TCR beta chains, and the association was replicated in an independent cohort. At a false discovery rate of 0.05, a later analysis linked about 17,000 TCR beta sequences to specific HLA alleles. The authors suggested that the approach could potentially be extended to other disease states and immunological phenotypes. The presence/absence analyses assumed that sequencing depth was roughly uniform across donors, and that assumption may not be true. A group of highly shared sequence variants was considered likely to be a technical artifact of the sequencing pipeline. Most CMV-associated TCR beta chains appeared to be HLA-restricted in a later analysis, and the HLA associations seemed to be driven largely by CMV exposure. Cytomegalovirus status was reported to be diagnosed by the classifier with high specificity and sensitivity in both the original and validation cohorts. In a later analysis, TCR association rates were found to vary across HLA loci, with the most associated TCRs seen for DRB1 alleles and the fewest for HLA-C alleles. A later analysis found that HLA-associated TCR beta chains were more clonally expanded and had lower generation probabilities than equally common non-associated chains.

The library came from the immunoSEQ multiplex PCR assay. For the multiplex PCR, a mixture combining 60 forward primers for TCR Vbeta segments and 13 reverse primers for TCR Jbeta segments was used. The CDR3 region of rearranged TCR beta genes was amplified from genomic DNA by a multiplex PCR assay. On the Illumina HiSeq System, the amplified TCR beta libraries were sequenced as 87-base-pair reads. Processing in the source paper ran as follows. A later analysis counted some 74 million unique TCR beta chains across the 700 or so repertoires, and around 12 million of these chains were shared by at least two donors. A nearest-neighbor algorithm error-corrected the raw reads and collapsed the reads into unique sequences, merging closely related sequences to remove PCR and sequencing errors. Alignment of CDR3 sequences to IMGT reference sequences was used to assign V, D and J gene segments. For a sequence to be retained, a match of at least six nucleotides was required to both a V gene segment and a J gene segment. A rearrangement was called productive if the CDR3 had no stop codons and remained in frame with V and J, and every other rearrangement was called non-productive. Following IMGT convention, CDR3 was defined as the stretch from the second conserved V-encoded cysteine to the conserved J-encoded phenylalanine. The earlier analysis of 587 of the donors excluded sequences that lacked an unambiguous match to a single V gene segment. An earlier analysis of 450 to 650 of the donors called V segments functional above 56.7% productive rearrangements and segregating when the between-donor standard deviation exceeded 5%. A statistical classification framework was developed to diagnose cytomegalovirus status using the catalog of TCR beta chain sequences. In a later analysis, TCR nucleotide sequences were compared against IMGT/GENE-DB human TR gene sequences so that V and J genes could be assigned. In a later analysis, CDR3 sequences and most-parsimonious VDJ recombination scenarios were assigned using the TCRdist pipeline. A later analysis defined each TCR beta chain by its CDR3 amino acid sequence plus V-gene family, and excluded reads lacking a unique V-gene family. In a later analysis, 450 to 600 highly shared, low-generation-probability nucleotide sequences were removed to address suspected cross-contamination and a sequencing artifact. In a later analysis, a clonal expansion index for each public chain was calculated from normalized within-repertoire ranks of inferred template counts. In a later analysis, generation probabilities were computed with a VDJ recombination model fitted to out-of-frame rearrangements, and the resulting probabilities were checked against IGoR. In a later analysis, TCR-TCR, TCR-HLA and TCR-CMV co-occurrence was scored with hypergeometric tests, and a repertoire-size bias correction was applied to TCR pairs. A later analysis estimated false discovery rates by permuting HLA or CMV assignments 20 times. In a later analysis, co-occurring TCRs were grouped using DBSCAN, and TCRdist sequence similarity was added for clustering within HLA-allele-positive subsets. Repertoires with fewer than 30,000 or more than 120,000 public chains were left out of co-occurrence clustering, as were several repertoires with anomalous nucleotide sharing. TCRdb limited this immuneACCESS table to in-frame rearrangements with V and J called. A share of clones is missing; checked studies link under half to unresolved V genes, and the rest is unexplained. That table gives V, J and clone size, and the DNA gave D and trimming. In this sample the table shows approximately 110,000 clones, 70% to 80% of which occur a single time. The top ten clones comprise roughly 2.5% of the sample.

In total, approximately 690 healthy bone marrow donors made up the cohort. At the time of sampling, all cohort members were nominally healthy, though unrecorded immune exposures were likely present. The donor was CMV seropositive and belonged to the group of about 290 seropositive cohort members. Every donor gave a peripheral blood sample, and the peripheral blood mononuclear cells from that sample were used for TCR beta sequencing. Genomic DNA was extracted from the blood cell samples with the Qiagen DNeasy Blood Extraction Kit. Sequenced material: PBMCs. This receptor was identified in a man between 50 and 59 years old in good health and CMV-seropositive. This sequence uses TRBV5-1 and TRBJ2-3, with no D gene named confidently. The CDR3 sequence is CASSAGPLTDTQYF. The DNA reads as follows: TGCGCCAGCAGCGCCGGTCCCCTCACAGATACGCAGTATTTT. The variable domain in full, with residues beyond the CDR3 obtained from the reference TRBV5-1 and TRBJ2-3 genes, is KAGVTQTPRYLIKTRGQQVTLSCSPISGHRSVSWYQQTPGQGLQFLFEYFSETQRNKGNFPGRFSGRQFSNSRSEMNVSTLELGDSALYLCASSAGPLTDTQYFGPGTRLTVL.